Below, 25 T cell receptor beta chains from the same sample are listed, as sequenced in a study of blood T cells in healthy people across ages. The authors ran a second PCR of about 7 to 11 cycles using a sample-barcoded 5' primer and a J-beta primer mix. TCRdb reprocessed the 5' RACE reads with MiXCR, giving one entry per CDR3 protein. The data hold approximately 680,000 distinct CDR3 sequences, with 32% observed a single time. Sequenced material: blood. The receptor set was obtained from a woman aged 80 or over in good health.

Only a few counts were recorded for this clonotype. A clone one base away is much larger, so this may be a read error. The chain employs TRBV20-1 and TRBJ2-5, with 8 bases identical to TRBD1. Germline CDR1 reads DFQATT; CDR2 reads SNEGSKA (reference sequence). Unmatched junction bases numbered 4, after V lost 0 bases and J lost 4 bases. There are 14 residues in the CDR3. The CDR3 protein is CSARDLRGRETQYF. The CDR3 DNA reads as TGCAGTGCTAGAGACCTCAGGGGGCGAGAGACCCAGTACTTC.

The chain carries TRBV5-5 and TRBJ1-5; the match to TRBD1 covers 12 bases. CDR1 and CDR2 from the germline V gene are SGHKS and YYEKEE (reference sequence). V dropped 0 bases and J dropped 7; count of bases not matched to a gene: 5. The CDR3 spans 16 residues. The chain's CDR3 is CASSLGTGTGGQPQHF. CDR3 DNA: TGTGCCAGCAGCTTGGGCACCGGGACAGGGGGCCAGCCCCAGCATTTT.

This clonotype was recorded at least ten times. CDR3 protein: CASSQVVTEISYNEQFF. The DNA of the CDR3 is TGTGCCAGCAGCCAAGTAGTCACTGAAATCTCCTACAATGAGCAGTTCTTC. This chain connects TRBV4-2 to TRBJ2-1; D is unclear. The germline gives CDR1 LGHNA, CDR2 YNFKEQ. The CDR3 spans 17 residues. Trimming pared 1 base from V and 0 bases from J, leaving 13 bases between.

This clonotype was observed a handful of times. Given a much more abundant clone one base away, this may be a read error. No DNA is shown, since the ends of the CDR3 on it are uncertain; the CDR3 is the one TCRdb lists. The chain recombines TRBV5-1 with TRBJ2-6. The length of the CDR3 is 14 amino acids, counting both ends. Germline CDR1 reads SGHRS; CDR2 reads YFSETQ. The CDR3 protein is CASSWGAGANVRTF.

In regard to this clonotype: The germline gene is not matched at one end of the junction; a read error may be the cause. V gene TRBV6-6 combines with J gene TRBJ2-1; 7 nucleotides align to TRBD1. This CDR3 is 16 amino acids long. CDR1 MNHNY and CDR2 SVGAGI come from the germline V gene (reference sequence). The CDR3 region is CASSQRSTEGANEQFF. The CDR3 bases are TGCGCCAGCAGCCAAAGGTCCACCGAGGGGGCCAATGAGCAGTTCTTC.

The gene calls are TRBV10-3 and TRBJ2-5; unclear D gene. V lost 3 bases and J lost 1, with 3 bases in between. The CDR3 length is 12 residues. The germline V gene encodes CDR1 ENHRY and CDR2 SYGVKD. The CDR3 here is CAISDTQETQYF. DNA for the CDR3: TGTGCCATCAGTGACACCCAAGAGACCCAGTACTTC.

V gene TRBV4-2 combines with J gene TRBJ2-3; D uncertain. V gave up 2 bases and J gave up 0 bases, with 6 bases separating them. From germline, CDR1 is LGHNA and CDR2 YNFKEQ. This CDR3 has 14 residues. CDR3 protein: CASSQRSSTDTQYF. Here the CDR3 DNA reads TGTGCCAGCAGCCAAAGGTCCAGCACAGATACGCAGTATTTT.

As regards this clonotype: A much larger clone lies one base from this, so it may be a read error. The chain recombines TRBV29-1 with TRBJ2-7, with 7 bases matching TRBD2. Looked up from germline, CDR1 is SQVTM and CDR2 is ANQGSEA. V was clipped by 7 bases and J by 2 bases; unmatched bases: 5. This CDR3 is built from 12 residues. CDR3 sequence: CSGEGSTYEQYF. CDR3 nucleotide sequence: TGCAGCGGGGAGGGCAGCACCTACGAGCAGTACTTC.

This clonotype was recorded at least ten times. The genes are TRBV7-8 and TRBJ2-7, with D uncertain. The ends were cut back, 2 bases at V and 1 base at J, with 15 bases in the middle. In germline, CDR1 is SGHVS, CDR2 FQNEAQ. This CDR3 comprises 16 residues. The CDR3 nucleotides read TGTGCCAGCAGCTTATCCCTCGCAGACGCGTCCTACGAGCAGTACTTC. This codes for CASSLSLADASYEQYF. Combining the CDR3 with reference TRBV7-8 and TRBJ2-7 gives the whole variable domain GAGVSQSPRYKVAKRGQDVALRCDPISGHVSLFWYQQALGQGPEFLTYFQNEAQLDKSGLPSDRFFAERPEGSVSTLKIQRTQQEDSAVYLCASSLSLADASYEQYFGPGTRLTVT.

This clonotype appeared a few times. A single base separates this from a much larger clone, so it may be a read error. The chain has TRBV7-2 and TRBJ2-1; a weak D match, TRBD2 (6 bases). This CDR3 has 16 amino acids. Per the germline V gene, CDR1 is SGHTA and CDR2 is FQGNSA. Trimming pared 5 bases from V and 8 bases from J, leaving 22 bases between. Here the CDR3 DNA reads TGTGCCAGCAGCCTACGGCCACCAGGGCGGAGGGATGAGCAGTTCTTC. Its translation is CASSLRPPGRRDEQFF.

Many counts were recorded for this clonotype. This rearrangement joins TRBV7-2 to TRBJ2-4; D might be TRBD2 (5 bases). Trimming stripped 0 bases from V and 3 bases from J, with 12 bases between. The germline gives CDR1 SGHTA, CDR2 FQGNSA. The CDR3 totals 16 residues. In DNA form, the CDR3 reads TGTGCCAGCAGCTTAGCGTTATTGGGGAGCAAAAACATTCAGTACTTC. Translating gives CASSLALLGSKNIQYF.

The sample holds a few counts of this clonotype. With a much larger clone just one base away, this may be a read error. CDR3 DNA: TGCGCCAGCAGCGCCCGGGACAGGGGTTACAATGAGCAGTACTTC. It translates to CASSARDRGYNEQYF. V is TRBV5-1 and J is TRBJ2-7; TRBD1 aligns across 10 bases. Germline CDR1 is SGHRS and CDR2 is YFSETQ. The trim removed 4 bases at V and 7 bases at J, leaving 11 bases unmatched. CDR3 length equals 15 residues. Drawing the rest from reference TRBV5-1 and TRBJ2-7, the complete variable domain is KAGVTQTPRYLIKTRGQQVTLSCSPISGHRSVSWYQQTPGQGLQFLFEYFSETQRNKGNFPGRFSGRQFSNSRSEMNVSTLELGDSALYLCASSARDRGYNEQYFGPGTRLTVT.

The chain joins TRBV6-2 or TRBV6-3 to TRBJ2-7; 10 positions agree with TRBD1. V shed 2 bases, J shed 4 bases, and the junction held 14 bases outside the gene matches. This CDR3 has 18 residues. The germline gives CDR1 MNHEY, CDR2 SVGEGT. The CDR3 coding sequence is TGTGCCAGCAGTTACCCTGAGATCGGGGACAGGGGATTGTACGAGCAGTACTTC. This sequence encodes CASSYPEIGDRGLYEQYF.

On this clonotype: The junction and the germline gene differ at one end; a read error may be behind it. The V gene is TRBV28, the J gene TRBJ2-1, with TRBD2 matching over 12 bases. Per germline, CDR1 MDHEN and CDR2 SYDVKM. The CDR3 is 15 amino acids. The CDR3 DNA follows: TGTACCAGCTCGTCTAGCGGGGGGGCCTACAATGAGCAGTTCTTC. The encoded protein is CTSSSSGGAYNEQFF.

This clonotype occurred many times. In nucleotides, the CDR3 is TGTGCCAGCAGCCAAGCCCCAGATGCCGAGACCCAGTACTTC. Its translation: CASSQAPDAETQYF. The chain recombines TRBV4-2 with TRBJ2-5; D gene unclear. Germline V gene sequence: CDR1 LGHNA, CDR2 YNFKEQ. Trimming removed 1 base at V and 5 bases at J, with 11 bases between. The CDR3 consists of 14 residues.

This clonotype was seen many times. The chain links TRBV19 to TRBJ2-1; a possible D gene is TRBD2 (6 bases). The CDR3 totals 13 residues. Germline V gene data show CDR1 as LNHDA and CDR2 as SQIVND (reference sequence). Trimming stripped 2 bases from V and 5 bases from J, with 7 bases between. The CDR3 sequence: CASSIKRDNEQFF. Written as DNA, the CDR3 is TGTGCCAGTAGTATAAAGCGGGACAATGAGCAGTTCTTC.

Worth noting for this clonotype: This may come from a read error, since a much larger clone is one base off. The CDR3 nucleotides read TGTGTCAGCAGCCCTCCGGGCGGGTTTGAGACCCAGTACTTC. Protein product: CVSSPPGGFETQYF. The chain links TRBV7-6 to TRBJ2-5, with D perhaps TRBD2 (5 bases). The CDR3 has 14 amino acids. The germline gives CDR1 SGHVS, CDR2 FNYEAQ.

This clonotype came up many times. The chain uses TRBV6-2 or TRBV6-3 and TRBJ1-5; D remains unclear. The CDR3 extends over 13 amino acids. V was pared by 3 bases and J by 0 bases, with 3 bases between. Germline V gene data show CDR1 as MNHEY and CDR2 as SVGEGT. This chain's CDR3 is CASSYHSNQPQHF. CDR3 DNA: TGTGCCAGCAGTTATCATAGCAATCAGCCCCAGCATTTT.

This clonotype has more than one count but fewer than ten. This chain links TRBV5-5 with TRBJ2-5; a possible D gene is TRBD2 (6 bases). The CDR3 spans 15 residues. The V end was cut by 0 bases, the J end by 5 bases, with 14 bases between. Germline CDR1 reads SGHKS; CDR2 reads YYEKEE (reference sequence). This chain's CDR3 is CASSLASSGRETQYF. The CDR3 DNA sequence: TGTGCCAGCAGCTTGGCATCGTCGGGGAGGGAGACCCAGTACTTC. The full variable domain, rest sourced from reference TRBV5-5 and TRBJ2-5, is DAGVTQSPTHLIKTRGQQVTLRCSPISGHKSVSWYQQVLGQGPQFIFQYYEKEERGRGNFPDRFSARQFPNYSSELNVNALLLGDSALYLCASSLASSGRETQYFGPGTRLLVL.

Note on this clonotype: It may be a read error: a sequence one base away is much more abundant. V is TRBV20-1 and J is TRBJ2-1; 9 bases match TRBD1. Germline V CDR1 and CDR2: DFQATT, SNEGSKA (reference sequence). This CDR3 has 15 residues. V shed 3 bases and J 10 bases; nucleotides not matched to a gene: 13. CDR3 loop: CSARGDRGSSYEQFF. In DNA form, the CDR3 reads TGCAGTGCTAGGGGAGACAGGGGGTCCTCCTACGAGCAGTTCTTC.

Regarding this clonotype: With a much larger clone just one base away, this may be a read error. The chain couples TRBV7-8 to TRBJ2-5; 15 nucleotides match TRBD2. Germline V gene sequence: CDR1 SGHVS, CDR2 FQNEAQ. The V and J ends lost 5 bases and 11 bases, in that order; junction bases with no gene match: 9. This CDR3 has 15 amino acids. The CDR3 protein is CASSPGTSGGNEQYF. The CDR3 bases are TGTGCCAGCAGCCCCGGGACTAGCGGGGGGAATGAGCAGTACTTC.

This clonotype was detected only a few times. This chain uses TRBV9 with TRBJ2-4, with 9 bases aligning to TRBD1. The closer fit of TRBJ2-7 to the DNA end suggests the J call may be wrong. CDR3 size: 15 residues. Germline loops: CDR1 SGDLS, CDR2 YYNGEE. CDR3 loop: CASSDCGQGSDEQYF. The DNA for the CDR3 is TGTGCCAGCAGCGACTGTGGACAGGGGTCGGACGAGCAGTACTTC.

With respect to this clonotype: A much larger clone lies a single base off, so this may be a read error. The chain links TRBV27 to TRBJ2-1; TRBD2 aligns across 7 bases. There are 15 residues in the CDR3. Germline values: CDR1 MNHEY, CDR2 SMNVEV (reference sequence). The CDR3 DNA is TGTGCCAGCACTGAACCGGGGGGTCCCTACAATGAGCAGTCCTTC. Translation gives CASTEPGGPYNEQSF.

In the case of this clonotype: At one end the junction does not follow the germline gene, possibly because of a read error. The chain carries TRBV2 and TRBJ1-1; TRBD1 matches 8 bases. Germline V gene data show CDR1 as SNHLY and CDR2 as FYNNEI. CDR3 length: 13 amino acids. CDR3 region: CASRGDRNTGAFF. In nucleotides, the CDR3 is TGTGCCAGCAGGGGGGACAGGAACACTGGAGCTTTCTTT.

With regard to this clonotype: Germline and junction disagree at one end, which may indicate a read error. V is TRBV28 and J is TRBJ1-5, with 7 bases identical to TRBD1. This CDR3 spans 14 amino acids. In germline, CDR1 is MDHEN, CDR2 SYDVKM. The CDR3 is CASGQDGSSQPQHF. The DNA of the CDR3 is TGTGCCAGCGGACAGGACGGGAGCAGTCAGCCCCAGCATTTT.